The 2 T cell receptor beta chains listed next were all sequenced from one sample in a study of CD8 T cells in ankylosing spondylitis. Whole-study findings and limits: A TCR beta motif made of about 8 highly homologous variants seemed typical of ankylosing spondylitis blood.

Each CDR3 protein gets one entry after TCRdb re-called the 5' RACE reads with MiXCR. The data hold 670,000 or so distinct CDR3 sequences, with around 20% observed a single time. These receptors have no identified antigens. Sequencing was carried out using blood, either unsorted or a sorted T cell fraction (not recorded which). Receptors were obtained from a male donor with ankylosing spondylitis.

Here the CDR3 reads CASSQFSGRVGDTQYF. CDR3 nucleotides: TGCGCCAGCAGCCAGTTTTCGGGACGAGTGGGAGATACGCAGTATTTT. V usage is TRBV4-1 and J usage is TRBJ2-3, with D possibly called TRBD1 or TRBD2 (5 bases each). The germline CDR1 and CDR2 sequences are MGHRA and YSYEKL. This CDR3 contains 16 residues. Trimming took 3 bases from V and 5 from J, leaving 18 bases between them.

J is TRBJ2-5 and V is TRBV11-3; 7 positions agree with TRBD1. Germline CDR1 reads SGHNT; CDR2 reads YENEEA. Losses at the gene ends were 2 bases for V and 4 bases for J; bases not matched to a gene: 10. This CDR3 contains 16 residues. The CDR3 DNA reads as TGTGCCAGCAGCTTAACCGCGACAGGGCCGGGAGAGACCCAGTACTTC. Encoded protein: CASSLTATGPGETQYF.